This entry lists 28 T cell receptor beta chains sequenced from one sample in a study of shared clonotypes between healthy human individuals. Method: immunoSEQ multiplex PCR; TCRdb's copy keeps in-frame clones and lacks some. Of about 2.3 million clones listed, roughly 93% are singletons. The specimen was naive CD4+ T cells from PBMCs. Regarding subset: CD45RA+ positively selected. These receptors all stem from a man younger than 35 in good health. Some clones in this sample may be carry-over from other donors' samples.

V usage is TRBV30 and J usage is TRBJ2-1, with 9 bases matching TRBD1. Germline V gene lookup returns CDR1 GTSNPN and CDR2 SVGIG (reference sequence). CDR3 length: 15 amino acids. V was pared by 2 bases and J by 8 bases, with 10 bases of the junction left unmatched. The CDR3 DNA reads TGTGCCTGGAGTTTAAGGGACAGGGTTGGACATGAGCAGTTCTTC. Its protein is CAWSLRDRVGHEQFF. Looking up the rest from reference TRBV30 and TRBJ2-1 gives the full variable domain: SQTIHQWPATLVQPVGSPLSLECTVEGTSNPNLYWYRQAAGRGLQLLFYSVGIGQISSEVPQNLSASRPQDRQFILSSKKLLLSDSGFYLCAWSLRDRVGHEQFFGPGTRLTVL.

The CDR3 here is CASSPRGTSGSETQYF. The DNA of the CDR3 is TGTGCCAGCAGCCCGCGAGGGACTAGCGGGAGTGAGACCCAGTACTTC. The V and J genes are TRBV5-4 and TRBJ2-5; 14 bases map to TRBD2. Germline lookup yields CDR1 SGHNT and CDR2 YYREEE (reference sequence). This CDR3 region has 16 residues. V shed 4 bases, J shed 5 bases, and the junction held 7 bases outside the gene matches. The full variable domain, rest sourced from reference TRBV5-4 and TRBJ2-5, is ETGVTQSPTHLIKTRGQQVTLRCSSQSGHNTVSWYQQALGQGPQFIFQYYREEENGRGNFPPRFSGLQFPNYSSELNVNALELDDSALYLCASSPRGTSGSETQYFGPGTRLLVL.

The V and J genes are TRBV5-6 and TRBJ1-2; tentative D call: TRBD1 (5 bases). The CDR3 runs 13 residues. Germline assignment: CDR1 SGHDT and CDR2 YYEEEE. V lost 6 bases and J lost 8, with 17 bases in between. The CDR3 here is CASNLDVRGGYTF. The DNA for the CDR3 is TGTGCCAGCAACCTCGACGTCCGGGGCGGCTACACCTTC.

The chain joins TRBV10-3 to TRBJ2-2, with D possibly matching TRBD1 (5 bases). The CDR3 length is 14 residues. Germline CDR1 reads ENHRY; CDR2 reads SYGVKD. Trimming left V 9 bases short and J 5 bases short, with 16 bases between. CDR3 protein: CAIQESGITGELFF. The CDR3 DNA sequence: TGTGCCATTCAAGAGTCAGGGATAACCGGGGAGCTGTTTTTT.

CDR3 sequence: CASSSRVTDTQYF. For the CDR3, the DNA is TGTGCCAGCAGCTCCCGGGTCACAGATACGCAGTATTTT. The rearrangement links TRBV7-7 to TRBJ2-3, with unresolved D. This CDR3 has 13 residues. Trimming removed 4 bases at V and 2 bases at J, with 7 bases between. Germline V gene lookup returns CDR1 SSHAT and CDR2 FNYEAQ (reference sequence).

V is TRBV5-6 and J is TRBJ2-1; TRBD2 agrees at 7 bases. J gave up 7 bases and V 0 bases, and 7 bases lay outside the gene matches. The germline CDR1 and CDR2 sequences are SGHDT and YYEEEE. The CDR3 has 15 residues. Here the CDR3 DNA reads TGTGCCAGCAGCTTGGGACTAGCTTTCCGTAATGAGCAGTTCTTC. This gives the protein CASSLGLAFRNEQFF.

The CDR3 nucleotides read TGTGCCGGCAACCCGGGACAGGGGGAAAACATTCAGTACTTC. Protein sequence: CAGNPGQGENIQYF. This sequence joins TRBV6-1 and TRBJ2-4, with 11 bases matching TRBD1. This CDR3 has 14 amino acids. The V gene end was trimmed by 11 bases and the J gene end by 5 bases; junction bases not matched to a gene: 8. Germline CDR1 MNHNS, CDR2 SASEGT.

The chain links TRBV7-2 to TRBJ2-3, with 8 nucleotides matching TRBD2. The V gene end was trimmed by 2 bases and the J gene end by 5 bases; junction bases not matched to a gene: 6. CDR3 length equals 15 residues. Germline V CDR1 and CDR2: SGHTA, FQGNSA. The CDR3 reads CASSLFGLAKDTQYF. The CDR3 coding sequence is TGTGCCAGCAGCTTATTTGGACTAGCAAAAGATACGCAGTATTTT.

This clone was seen only once. V gene TRBV6-6 combines with J gene TRBJ2-7; 10 bases align to TRBD2. V lost 2 bases to trimming and J lost 5 bases; unmatched junction nucleotides: 6. The germline V gene encodes CDR1 MNHNY and CDR2 SVGAGI (reference sequence). This CDR3 has 15 amino acids. The CDR3 spells CASSYPQREGDEQYF. DNA for the CDR3: TGTGCCAGCAGTTACCCCCAGCGGGAGGGAGACGAGCAGTACTTC.

In this sample, this clone turned up once. The J gene is TRBJ1-4, the V gene TRBV7-9, with D possibly TRBD1 on 5 matching bases. Trimming shortened V by 1 base and J by 8 bases, and 17 bases separated the two germline ends. This CDR3 contains 16 residues. Germline V gene data show CDR1 as SEHNR and CDR2 as FQNEAQ (reference sequence). For the CDR3, the DNA is TGTGCCAGCAGCTTAGAGGGGACGCTACCCGGGGAAAAACTGTTTTTT. Amino acids: CASSLEGTLPGEKLFF.

This clone was seen a single time. J is TRBJ1-1 and V is TRBV18; 7 nucleotides match TRBD1. The ends lost 1 base at V and 11 bases at J; junction bases unmatched: 10. The CDR3 has 14 residues. Germline V gene data show CDR1 as KGHSH and CDR2 as LQKENI. CDR3: CASSPQSDREAAFF. The CDR3 coding sequence is TGTGCCAGCTCACCACAGAGTGACAGGGAGGCCGCTTTCTTT.

The V call is TRBV7-9, the J call TRBJ2-7; 12 nucleotides agree with TRBD1. J lost 4 bases, V lost 4 bases, and 5 bases had no gene match. Germline V gene sequence: CDR1 SEHNR, CDR2 FQNEAQ (reference sequence). The CDR3 contains 15 residues. The CDR3 protein is CASSSQGQGAYEQYF. CDR3 bases: TGTGCCAGCAGCTCCCAGGGACAGGGGGCGTACGAGCAGTACTTC. Filled out from reference TRBV7-9 and TRBJ2-7, the complete variable domain reads DTGVSQNPRHKITKRGQNVTFRCDPISEHNRLYWYRQTLGQGPEFLTYFQNEAQLEKSRLLSDRFSAERPKGSFSTLEIQRTEQGDSAMYLCASSSQGQGAYEQYFGPGTRLTVT.

The chain recombines TRBV18 with TRBJ2-7, with D possibly TRBD1 on 5 matching bases. Germline CDR1 KGHSH, CDR2 LQKENI. CDR3 length: 14 residues. V dropped 3 bases and J dropped 3 bases, with 12 bases sitting between them. The chain's CDR3 is CASSPGLGLYEQYF. The DNA for the CDR3 is TGTGCCAGCTCACCGGGGTTGGGGCTCTACGAGCAGTACTTC.

V gene TRBV19 combines with J gene TRBJ1-5; 9 bases agree with TRBD1. Looked up from germline, CDR1 is LNHDA and CDR2 is SQIVND (reference sequence). This CDR3 contains 16 residues. The junction had 9 bases not matched to a gene; V was cut back by 2 bases and J by 7 bases. As DNA, the CDR3 is TGTGCCAGTAGTATACCCGGGGGGACAGGGCGACAGCCCCAGCATTTT. Amino acids: CASSIPGGTGRQPQHF.

The CDR3 loop reads CASSRDRAYNEQFF. The CDR3 coding sequence is TGTGCCAGCAGTCGGGACAGGGCTTACAATGAGCAGTTCTTC. V is TRBV27 and J is TRBJ2-1; 9 bases line up with TRBD1. The J segment lost 4 bases and the V segment lost 5 bases, leaving 3 bases of the junction unmatched. There are 14 residues in the CDR3. CDR1 and CDR2 (germline): MNHEY, SMNVEV (reference sequence).

A note on this clone: Distinct nucleotide sequences in the sample also encode this CDR3. The CDR3 is CASSSGRSSYEQYF. For the CDR3, the DNA is TGTGCCAGCAGTTCGGGGCGTAGCTCCTACGAGCAGTACTTC. The chain recombines TRBV27 with TRBJ2-7; D may be TRBD1 or TRBD2 (5 bases each). V shed 4 bases and J shed 0 bases, with 10 bases lying between them. This CDR3 is built from 14 residues. CDR1 is MNHEY, CDR2 SMNVEV, per germline (reference sequence).

This chain uses TRBV9 with TRBJ2-2; D ambiguous. The CDR3 contains 13 residues. V was shortened by 0 bases and J by 7 bases, with 7 bases between the two germline ends. Germline CDR1 SGDLS, CDR2 YYNGEE. The CDR3 reads CASSVDQFGELFF. In nucleotides, the CDR3 is TGTGCCAGCAGCGTAGATCAGTTCGGGGAGCTGTTTTTT.

Worth noting for this clone: The junction does not match germline at one end; this may be a read error. This rearrangement joins TRBV5-1 to TRBJ2-1; D unresolved. Germline V CDR1 and CDR2: SGHRS, YFSETQ. This CDR3 is 12 amino acids long. The DNA for the CDR3 is TGCGCCAGCAGCTTGTCCTTCAATGAGCAGTTCTTC. Protein product: CASSLSFNEQFF.

About this clone itself: Within the sample, other DNA sequences also encode this same CDR3. The V and J genes are TRBV30 and TRBJ2-5; TRBD2 agrees at 9 bases. CDR1 and CDR2 from the germline V gene are GTSNPN and SVGIG (reference sequence). V lost 1 base to trimming and J lost 2 bases; unmatched junction nucleotides: 2. There are 14 residues in the CDR3. CDR3 sequence: CAWSGLAVQETQYF. The CDR3 DNA sequence: TGTGCCTGGAGTGGACTAGCGGTACAAGAGACCCAGTACTTC.

This clone is a singleton in its sample. The rearrangement joins TRBV28 to TRBJ2-7, with D perhaps matching TRBD1 (5 bases). Germline-derived CDR1 and CDR2 are MDHEN and SYDVKM. V was shortened by 8 bases and J by 4 bases, with 12 bases between the two germline ends. The CDR3 length is 12 residues. The CDR3 nucleotides are TGTGCCAGCGGACAACTCCTTTACGAGCAGTACTTC. This codes for CASGQLLYEQYF. The whole variable domain, filled in from reference TRBV28 and TRBJ2-7, reads DVKVTQSSRYLVKRTGEKVFLECVQDMDHENMFWYRQDPGLGLRLIYFSYDVKMKEKGDIPEGYSVSREKKERFSLILESASTNQTSMYLCASGQLLYEQYFGPGTRLTVT.

The chain uses TRBV29-1 and TRBJ2-2; 14 bases are shared with TRBD2. Trimming took 7 bases from V and 3 from J; bases not matched to a gene: 7. CDR1 SQVTM and CDR2 ANQGSEA come from the germline V gene. CDR3 length equals 16 residues. CDR3 in amino acids: CSAGTSGSRDTGELFF. The CDR3 coding sequence is TGCAGCGCCGGGACTAGCGGGAGTCGCGACACCGGGGAGCTGTTTTTT.

The chain employs TRBV5-6 and TRBJ2-1, with 7 bases fitting TRBD2. CDR1 SGHDT and CDR2 YYEEEE come from the germline V gene. V shed 2 bases, J shed 9 bases, and the junction held 11 bases outside the gene matches. CDR3 length equals 15 residues. The CDR3: CASSFAGTTRLEQFF. CDR3 DNA: TGTGCCAGCAGCTTCGCCGGGACTACCCGCCTTGAGCAGTTCTTC. Full variable domain (outside the CDR3, taken from reference TRBV5-6 and TRBJ2-1): DAGVTQSPTHLIKTRGQQVTLRCSPKSGHDTVSWYQQALGQGPQFIFQYYEEEERQRGNFPDRFSGHQFPNYSSELNVNALLLGDSALYLCASSFAGTTRLEQFFGPGTRLTVL.

This chain links TRBV2 with TRBJ2-2, with TRBD2 identical over 12 bases. Germline V gene data show CDR1 as SNHLY and CDR2 as FYNNEI. Trimming removed 8 bases from V and 8 bases from J; junction bases left unmatched: 9. The CDR3 extends over 15 amino acids. The CDR3 DNA reads as TGTGCCAGCGAGGTCACTAGCGGGAGGATTGGGGAGCTGTTTTTT. Encoded protein: CASEVTSGRIGELFF.

In DNA form, the CDR3 reads TGCGCCAGCAGCCAGACAGGGGAGGACGAGCAGTACTTC. As protein: CASSQTGEDEQYF. J is TRBJ2-7 and V is TRBV5-1, with 8 bases that match TRBD1. The trim removed 4 bases at V and 5 bases at J, leaving 5 bases unmatched. The germline V gene encodes CDR1 SGHRS and CDR2 YFSETQ. CDR3 length: 13 residues.

The CDR3 loop is CASSHLRTSPGEQYF. The CDR3 DNA reads TGTGCCAGCAGCCACCTCCGGACCTCCCCGGGCGAGCAGTACTTC. The chain uses TRBV14 and TRBJ2-7; D remains ambiguous. In germline, CDR1 is SGHDN, CDR2 FVKESK. The length of the CDR3 is 15 residues. V was clipped by 3 bases and J by 6 bases, with 18 bases between them. The full variable domain, its missing parts supplied by reference TRBV14 and TRBJ2-7, is EAGVTQFPSHSVIEKGQTVTLRCDPISGHDNLYWYRRVMGKEIKFLLHFVKESKQDESGMPNNRFLAERTGGTYSTLKVQPAELEDSGVYFCASSHLRTSPGEQYFGPGTRLTVT.

The chain couples TRBV18 to TRBJ1-5; 12 bases match TRBD1. V lost 2 bases to trimming and J lost 4 bases; unmatched junction nucleotides: 6. Germline lookup yields CDR1 KGHSH and CDR2 LQKENI. The CDR3 sequence is 17 residues long. DNA for the CDR3: TGTGCCAGCTCACCAGGGGACAGGGGGCTCGGGAATCAGCCCCAGCATTTT. Its translation: CASSPGDRGLGNQPQHF.

This chain joins TRBV5-4 and TRBJ1-1, with 8 bases lining up with TRBD1. In germline, CDR1 is SGHNT, CDR2 YYREEE (reference sequence). The CDR3 spans 14 residues. J lost 5 bases, V lost 4 bases, and 7 bases had no gene match. CDR3 DNA sequence: TGTGCCAGCAGCGGCCAGGGGGCGCGAACTGAAGCTTTCTTT. It yields the protein CASSGQGARTEAFF. Combining the CDR3 with reference TRBV5-4 and TRBJ1-1 gives the whole variable domain ETGVTQSPTHLIKTRGQQVTLRCSSQSGHNTVSWYQQALGQGPQFIFQYYREEENGRGNFPPRFSGLQFPNYSSELNVNALELDDSALYLCASSGQGARTEAFFGQGTRLTVV.

This clone was recorded once. The V gene is TRBV14, the J gene TRBJ2-5, with 8 bases identical to TRBD1. V trimming: 4 bases; J trimming: 5 bases; junction bases outside the gene matches: 9. CDR3 length: 15 amino acids. Germline CDR1 SGHDN, CDR2 FVKESK. Here the CDR3 reads CASSLRTGSGETQYF. For the CDR3, the DNA is TGTGCCAGCAGCCTCCGGACAGGGAGCGGGGAGACCCAGTACTTC.